This T cell receptor (beta chain) comes out of a study of graft-versus-host responses after intestinal transplantation. About the study: Among the recipients, all got anti-thymocyte globulin induction and then tacrolimus and steroids for around 3 years. Broader study findings: Some GvH clones were seen earlier in gut or blood, suggesting intestinal origin.

Note on this clone: Its specificity is not known.

Germline values: CDR1 SGHAT, CDR2 FQNNGV. The CDR3 covers 16 residues. Trimming left V 4 bases short and J 8 bases short, with 21 bases between. Clones were read by immunoSEQ multiplex PCR, and TCRdb kept only the in-frame ones, dropping some. The table lists some 87,000 clones, roughly 93% of them singletons. Sequences were derived from unstimulated CD8+ T cells sorted from spleen or lymph node cells, sampled before transplant. The chain carries TRBV11-2 and TRBJ2-1; D unresolved. This TCR was recovered from a human donor who was the organ donor for an intestinal transplant. The CDR3 sequence is CASSSLGPQVVDEQFF. CDR3 coding DNA: TGTGCCAGCAGCTCCCTTGGCCCCCAAGTCGTCGATGAGCAGTTCTTC. Variable domain in full (rest from reference TRBV11-2 and TRBJ2-1): EAGVAQSPRYKIIEKRQSVAFWCNPISGHATLYWYQQILGQGPKLLIQFQNNGVVDDSQLPKDRFSAERLKGVDSTLKIQPAKLEDSAVYLCASSSLGPQVVDEQFFGPGTRLTVL.